This T cell receptor beta chain was retrieved from a study of technical replicates of blood from a few donors. Generated by immunoSEQ multiplex PCR, the TCRdb table keeps only in-frame clones and is missing some. The sample has tens of thousands of clones; approximately 94% are singletons. From germline, CDR1 is SGHDT and CDR2 YYEEEE. V dropped 2 bases and J dropped 4; count of bases not matched to a gene: 10. The CDR3 is 17 amino acids. This clone appeared a single time. The sequence came from a human donor in good health. Input material: T cells isolated from PBMCs. The genes are TRBV5-6 and TRBJ2-2, with 8 bases aligning to TRBD1. CDR3 protein: CASSFGLGQGGTGELFF. DNA of the CDR3: TGTGCCAGCAGCTTCGGTCTCGGACAGGGAGGCACCGGGGAGCTGTTTTTT.